This TCR beta chain was sequenced during a study of blood T cell repertoires in COVID-19. Participants were aged 18 to 89 years, lived in 24 US areas, and enrolled virtually. Researchers sorted participants into cohorts using their self-reported clinical history. This clone was found once. Method: immunoSEQ multiplex PCR; TCRdb's copy keeps in-frame clones and lacks some. The sample yields roughly 250,000 clones, 85% to 90% seen once. The ends lost 2 bases at V and 5 bases at J; junction bases unmatched: 14. Germline V gene lookup returns CDR1 MNHEY and CDR2 SMNVEV (reference sequence). This CDR3 comprises 17 residues.

The TCR sequence derives from a woman aged 45-65 years who had recovered from COVID-19. V is TRBV27 and J is TRBJ2-7, with 8 bases matching TRBD1. Sample: PBMCs or T cells enriched from blood (not recorded which). The CDR3 coding sequence is TGTGCCAGCAGTTTACTATCCTGGCAGGGGGCAGGAAACGAGCAGTACTTC. This encodes CASSLLSWQGAGNEQYF.